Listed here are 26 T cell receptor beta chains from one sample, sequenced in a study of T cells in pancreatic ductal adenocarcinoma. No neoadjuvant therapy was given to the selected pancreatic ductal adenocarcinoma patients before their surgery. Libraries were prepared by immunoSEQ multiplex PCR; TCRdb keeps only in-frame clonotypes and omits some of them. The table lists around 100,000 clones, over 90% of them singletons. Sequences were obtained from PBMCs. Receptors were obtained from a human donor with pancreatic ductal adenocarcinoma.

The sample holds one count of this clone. The CDR3 sequence is CASSPDRARDTIYF. The CDR3 region has the DNA TGTGCCAGCAGTCCGGACAGGGCTAGGGACACCATATATTTT. The genes are TRBV6-5 and TRBJ1-3, with 8 bases lining up with TRBD1. Germline values: CDR1 MNHEY, CDR2 SVGAGI. V shed 5 bases and J 8 bases; nucleotides not matched to a gene: 8. This CDR3 comprises 14 residues.

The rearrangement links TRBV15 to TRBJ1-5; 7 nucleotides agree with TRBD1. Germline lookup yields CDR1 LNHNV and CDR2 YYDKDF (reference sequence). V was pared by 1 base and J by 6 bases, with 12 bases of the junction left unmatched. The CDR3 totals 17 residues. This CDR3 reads CATSRVWAGGEVQPQHF. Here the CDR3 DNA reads TGTGCCACCAGCAGAGTGTGGGCAGGGGGAGAGGTTCAGCCCCAGCATTTT.

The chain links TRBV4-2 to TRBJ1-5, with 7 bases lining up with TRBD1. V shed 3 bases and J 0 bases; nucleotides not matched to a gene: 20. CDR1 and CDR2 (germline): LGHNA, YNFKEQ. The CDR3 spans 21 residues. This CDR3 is CASSHGTDLYSLFYSNQPQHF. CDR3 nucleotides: TGTGCCAGCAGCCACGGGACAGATCTTTATTCTCTTTTTTATAGCAATCAGCCCCAGCATTTT.

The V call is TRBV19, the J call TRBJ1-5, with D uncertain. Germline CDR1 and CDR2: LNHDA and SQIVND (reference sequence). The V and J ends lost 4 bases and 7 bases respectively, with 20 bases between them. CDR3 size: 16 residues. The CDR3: CASSNPSGGVDQPQHF. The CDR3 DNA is TGTGCCAGTAGTAACCCCAGTGGAGGAGTAGACCAGCCCCAGCATTTT.

The CDR3 loop reads CASSPRTSGSVDTQYF. In DNA form, the CDR3 reads TGTGCCAGTAGTCCCCGGACTAGCGGGAGCGTTGATACGCAGTATTTT. The chain links TRBV19 to TRBJ2-3; 13 nucleotides agree with TRBD2. The CDR3 sequence is 16 residues long. The V and J ends lost 5 bases and 6 bases, in that order; junction bases with no gene match: 8. Germline V lookup: CDR1 LNHDA, CDR2 SQIVND (reference sequence). Based on the CDR3 plus reference TRBV19 and TRBJ2-3, the full variable domain is DGGITQSPKYLFRKEGQNVTLSCEQNLNHDAMYWYRQDPGQGLRLIYYSQIVNDFQKGDIAEGYSVSREKKESFPLTVTSAQKNPTAFYLCASSPRTSGSVDTQYFGPGTRLTVL.

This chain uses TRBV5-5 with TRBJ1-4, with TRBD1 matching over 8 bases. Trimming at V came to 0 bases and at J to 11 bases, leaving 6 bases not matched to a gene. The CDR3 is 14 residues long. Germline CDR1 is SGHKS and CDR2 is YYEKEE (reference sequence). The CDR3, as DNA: TGTGCCAGCAGCTTGGACAGGGGGGAGGCGAAACTGTTTTTT. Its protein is CASSLDRGEAKLFF. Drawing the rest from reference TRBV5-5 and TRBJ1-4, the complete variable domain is DAGVTQSPTHLIKTRGQQVTLRCSPISGHKSVSWYQQVLGQGPQFIFQYYEKEERGRGNFPDRFSARQFPNYSSELNVNALLLGDSALYLCASSLDRGEAKLFFGSGTQLSVL.

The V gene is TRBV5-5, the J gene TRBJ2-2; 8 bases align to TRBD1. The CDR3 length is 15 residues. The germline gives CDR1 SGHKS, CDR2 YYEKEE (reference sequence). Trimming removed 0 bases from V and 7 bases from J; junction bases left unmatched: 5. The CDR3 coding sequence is TGTGCCAGCAGCTTGGCCGTGACAGGGGTCGGGGAGCTGTTTTTT. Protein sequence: CASSLAVTGVGELFF.

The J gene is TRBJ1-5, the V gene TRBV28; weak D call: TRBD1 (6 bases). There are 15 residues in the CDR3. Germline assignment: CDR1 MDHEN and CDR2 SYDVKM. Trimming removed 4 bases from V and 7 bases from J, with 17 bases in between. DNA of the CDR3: TGTGCCAGCAGTTATCCTCAGGGGCAAGGACAGCCCCAGCATTTT. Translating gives CASSYPQGQGQPQHF.

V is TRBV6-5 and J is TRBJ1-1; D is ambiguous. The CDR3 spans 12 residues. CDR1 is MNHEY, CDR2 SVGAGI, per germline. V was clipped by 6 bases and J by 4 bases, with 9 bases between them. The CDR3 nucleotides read TGTGCCAGCAGCTCACTAGGCACTGAAGCTTTCTTT. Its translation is CASSSLGTEAFF.

The CDR3, as DNA: TGCGCCAGCAGCTTGGAGGGGAGGGGTCAGCCCCAGCATTTT. Protein product: CASSLEGRGQPQHF. The chain recombines TRBV5-1 with TRBJ1-5; maybe TRBD1 (5 bases). This CDR3 contains 14 residues. Trimming removed 0 bases from V and 6 bases from J, with 10 bases in between. CDR1 SGHRS and CDR2 YFSETQ come from the germline V gene.

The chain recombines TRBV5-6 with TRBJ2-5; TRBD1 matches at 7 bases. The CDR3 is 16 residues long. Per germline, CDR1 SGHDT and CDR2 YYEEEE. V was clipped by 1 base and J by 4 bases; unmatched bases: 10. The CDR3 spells CASSLWEQGIGETQYF. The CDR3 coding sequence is TGTGCCAGCAGCTTGTGGGAACAGGGGATAGGAGAGACCCAGTACTTC.

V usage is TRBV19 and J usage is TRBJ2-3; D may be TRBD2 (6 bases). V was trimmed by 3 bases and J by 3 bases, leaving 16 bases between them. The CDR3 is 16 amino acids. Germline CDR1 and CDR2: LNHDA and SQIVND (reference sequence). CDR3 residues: CASSIYAGMRTDTQYF. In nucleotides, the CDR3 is TGTGCCAGTAGTATTTACGCGGGAATGCGGACAGATACGCAGTATTTT.

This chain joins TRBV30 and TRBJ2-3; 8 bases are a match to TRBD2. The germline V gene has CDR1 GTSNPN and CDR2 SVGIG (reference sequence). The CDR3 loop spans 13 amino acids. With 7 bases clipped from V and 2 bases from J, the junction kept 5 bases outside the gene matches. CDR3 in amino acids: CASGGVLTDTQYF. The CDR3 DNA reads TGTGCCTCCGGGGGGGTCCTCACAGATACGCAGTATTTT.

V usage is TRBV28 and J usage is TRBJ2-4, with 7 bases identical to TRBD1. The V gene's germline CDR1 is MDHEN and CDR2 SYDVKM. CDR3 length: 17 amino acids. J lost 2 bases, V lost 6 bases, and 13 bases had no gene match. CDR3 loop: CASSPLDRAPSKNIQYF. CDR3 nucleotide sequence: TGTGCCAGCAGCCCCCTCGACAGGGCCCCTTCCAAAAACATTCAGTACTTC.

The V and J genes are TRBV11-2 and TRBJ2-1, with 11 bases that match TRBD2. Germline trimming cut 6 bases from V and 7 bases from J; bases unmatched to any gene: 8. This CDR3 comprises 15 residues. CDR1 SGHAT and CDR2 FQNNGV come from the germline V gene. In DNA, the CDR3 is TGTGCCAGCAGACCAACTAGCGGGAGTCGAAATGAGCAGTTCTTC. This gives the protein CASRPTSGSRNEQFF. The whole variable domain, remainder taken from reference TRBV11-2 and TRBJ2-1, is EAGVAQSPRYKIIEKRQSVAFWCNPISGHATLYWYQQILGQGPKLLIQFQNNGVVDDSQLPKDRFSAERLKGVDSTLKIQPAKLEDSAVYLCASRPTSGSRNEQFFGPGTRLTVL.

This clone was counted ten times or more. The CDR3 loop reads CASRLAGGPYEQYF. The CDR3, as DNA: TGTGCCAGCAGACTAGCGGGAGGGCCTTACGAGCAGTACTTC. The chain employs TRBV5-4 and TRBJ2-7; the match to TRBD2 covers 13 bases. Germline V lookup: CDR1 SGHNT, CDR2 YYREEE (reference sequence). V dropped 5 bases and J dropped 4; count of bases not matched to a gene: 3. The CDR3 runs 14 residues. Using reference TRBV5-4 and TRBJ2-7 for the parts outside the CDR3, the full variable domain is ETGVTQSPTHLIKTRGQQVTLRCSSQSGHNTVSWYQQALGQGPQFIFQYYREEENGRGNFPPRFSGLQFPNYSSELNVNALELDDSALYLCASRLAGGPYEQYFGPGTRLTVT.

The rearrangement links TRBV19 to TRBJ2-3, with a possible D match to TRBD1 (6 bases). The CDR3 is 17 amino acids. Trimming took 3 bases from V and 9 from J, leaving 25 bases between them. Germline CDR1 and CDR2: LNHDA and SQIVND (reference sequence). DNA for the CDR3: TGTGCCAGTAGTATTGGGTCGGTCCCAGGGGATGTTGCGACGCAGTATTTT. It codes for CASSIGSVPGDVATQYF.

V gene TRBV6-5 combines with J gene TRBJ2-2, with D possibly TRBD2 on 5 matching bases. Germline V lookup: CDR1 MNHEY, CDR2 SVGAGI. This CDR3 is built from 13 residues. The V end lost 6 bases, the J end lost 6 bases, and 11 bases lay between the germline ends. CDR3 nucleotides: TGTGCCAGCAGCCCAGGACTTTCCGGGGAGCTGTTTTTT. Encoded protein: CASSPGLSGELFF.

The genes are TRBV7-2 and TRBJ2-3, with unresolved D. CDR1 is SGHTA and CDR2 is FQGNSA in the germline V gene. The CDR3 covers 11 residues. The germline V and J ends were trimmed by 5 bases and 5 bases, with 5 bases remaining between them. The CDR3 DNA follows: TGTGCCAGCAGCATCCTAGATACGCAGTATTTT. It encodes CASSILDTQYF.

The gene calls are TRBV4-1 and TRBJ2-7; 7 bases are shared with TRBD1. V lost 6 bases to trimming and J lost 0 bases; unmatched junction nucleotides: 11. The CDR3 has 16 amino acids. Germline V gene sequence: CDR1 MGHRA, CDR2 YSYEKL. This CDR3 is CASSPNRGRSSYEQYF. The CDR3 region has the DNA TGCGCCAGCAGTCCCAACAGGGGTAGGAGCTCCTACGAGCAGTACTTC.

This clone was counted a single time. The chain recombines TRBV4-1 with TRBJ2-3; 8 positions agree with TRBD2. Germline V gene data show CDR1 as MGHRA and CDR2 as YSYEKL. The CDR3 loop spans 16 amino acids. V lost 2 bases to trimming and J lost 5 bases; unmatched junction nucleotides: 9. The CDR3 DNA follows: TGCGCCAGCAGCCAAAAAGGACTAGCAAGGGAAGATACGCAGTATTTT. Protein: CASSQKGLAREDTQYF.

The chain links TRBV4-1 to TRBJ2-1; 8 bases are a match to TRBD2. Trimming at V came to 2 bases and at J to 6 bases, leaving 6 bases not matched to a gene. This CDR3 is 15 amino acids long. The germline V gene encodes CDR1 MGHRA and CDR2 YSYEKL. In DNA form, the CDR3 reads TGCGCCAGCAGCCAAATAGCCGGGACTAGCAATGAGCAGTTCTTC. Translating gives CASSQIAGTSNEQFF.

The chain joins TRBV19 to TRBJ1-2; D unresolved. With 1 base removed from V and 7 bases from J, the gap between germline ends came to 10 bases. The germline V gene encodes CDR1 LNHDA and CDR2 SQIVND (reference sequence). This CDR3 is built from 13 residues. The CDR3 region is CASSIVGLVGYTF. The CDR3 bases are TGTGCCAGTAGTATAGTCGGGTTGGTTGGCTACACCTTC.

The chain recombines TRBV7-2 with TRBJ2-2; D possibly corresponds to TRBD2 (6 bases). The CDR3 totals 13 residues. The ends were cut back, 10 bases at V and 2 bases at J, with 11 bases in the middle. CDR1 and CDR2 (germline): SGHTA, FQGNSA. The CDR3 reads CAIRDSNTGELFF. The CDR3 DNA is TGTGCCATCCGGGACTCAAACACCGGGGAGCTGTTTTTT.

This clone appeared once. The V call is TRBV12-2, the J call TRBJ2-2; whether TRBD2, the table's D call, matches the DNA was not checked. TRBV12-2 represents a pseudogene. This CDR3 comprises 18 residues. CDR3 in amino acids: CASRPGLAGGPNTGELFF. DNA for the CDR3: TGTGCAAGTCGCCCGGGGCTAGCGGGAGGGCCGAACACCGGGGAGCTGTTTTTT.

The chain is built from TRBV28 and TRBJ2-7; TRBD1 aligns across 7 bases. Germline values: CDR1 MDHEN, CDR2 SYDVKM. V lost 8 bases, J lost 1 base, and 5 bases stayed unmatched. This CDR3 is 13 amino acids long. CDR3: CASDQGESYEQYF. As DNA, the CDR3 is TGTGCCAGCGATCAGGGGGAGTCCTACGAGCAGTACTTC. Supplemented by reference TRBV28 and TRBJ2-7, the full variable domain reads DVKVTQSSRYLVKRTGEKVFLECVQDMDHENMFWYRQDPGLGLRLIYFSYDVKMKEKGDIPEGYSVSREKKERFSLILESASTNQTSMYLCASDQGESYEQYFGPGTRLTVT.